This record concerns one T cell receptor beta chain sequence. MiXCR, applied by TCRdb to the 5' RACE reads, yields one record per CDR3 protein. In the table there are roughly 110,000 distinct CDR3 sequences, roughly an eighth of which are singletons. This sample stems from a study of T-cell memory formation after mild COVID-19. V shed 4 bases and J shed 0 bases, with 21 bases lying between them. The germline V gene encodes CDR1 MNHNY and CDR2 SVGAGI (reference sequence). The CDR3 is 18 amino acids. The sequence came from an adult woman who had mild COVID-19 (a few samples of this study predate the infection). Cell type and time point are not known. V gene TRBV6-6 combines with J gene TRBJ1-1; tentative D call: TRBD1 (6 bases). The sequenced sample consisted of PBMCs or a T cell subset sorted from them (not recorded which). DNA of the CDR3: TGTGCCAGCAGTTGGGAACCGGGACACCCGATCATGAACACTGAAGCTTTCTTT. Protein product: CASSWEPGHPIMNTEAFF.